This T cell receptor beta chain was found in a study of shared clonotypes between healthy human individuals. Here immunoSEQ multiplex PCR was the method, and the copy in TCRdb shows in-frame clones only, minus some. The table shows about 490,000 clones, with around 80% occurring only once. The sequencing sample was made of PBMCs. The origin of this receptor is a woman aged 40-49 years in good health. Some clones in this sample may be carry-over from other donors' samples.

The CDR3 is CASRTGTDTGELFF. DNA for the CDR3: TGTGCCAGCAGGACCGGGACCGACACCGGGGAGCTGTTTTTT. The rearrangement links TRBV27 to TRBJ2-2; D tentatively fits TRBD1 or TRBD2 (5 bases each). V shed 6 bases and J shed 3 bases, with 11 bases lying between them. Germline loops: CDR1 MNHEY, CDR2 SMNVEV (reference sequence). This CDR3 contains 14 residues.